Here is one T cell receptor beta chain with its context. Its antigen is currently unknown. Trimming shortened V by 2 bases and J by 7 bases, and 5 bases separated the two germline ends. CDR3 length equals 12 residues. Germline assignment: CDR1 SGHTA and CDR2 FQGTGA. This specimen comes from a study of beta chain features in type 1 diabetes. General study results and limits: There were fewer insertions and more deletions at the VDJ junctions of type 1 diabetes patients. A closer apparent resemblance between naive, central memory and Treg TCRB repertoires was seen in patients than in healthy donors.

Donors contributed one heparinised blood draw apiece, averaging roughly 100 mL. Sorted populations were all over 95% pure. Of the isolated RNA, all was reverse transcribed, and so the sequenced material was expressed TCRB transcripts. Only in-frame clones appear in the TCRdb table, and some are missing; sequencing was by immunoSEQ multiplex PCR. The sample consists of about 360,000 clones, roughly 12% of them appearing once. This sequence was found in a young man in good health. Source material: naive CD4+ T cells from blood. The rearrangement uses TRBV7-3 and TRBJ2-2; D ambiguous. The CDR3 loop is CASSLFLGELFF. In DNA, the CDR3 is TGTGCCAGCAGCTTATTTCTCGGGGAGCTGTTTTTT.